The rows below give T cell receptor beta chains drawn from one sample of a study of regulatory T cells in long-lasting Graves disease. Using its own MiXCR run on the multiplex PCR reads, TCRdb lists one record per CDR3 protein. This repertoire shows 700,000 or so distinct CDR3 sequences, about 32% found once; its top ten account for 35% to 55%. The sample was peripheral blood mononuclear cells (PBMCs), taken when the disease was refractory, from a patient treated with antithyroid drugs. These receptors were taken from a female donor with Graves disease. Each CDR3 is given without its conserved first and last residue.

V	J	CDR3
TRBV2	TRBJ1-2	ASRRAVYGYT
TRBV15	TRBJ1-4	ATSRGTAEKLF
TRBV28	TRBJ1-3	ASSPGISGNTIY
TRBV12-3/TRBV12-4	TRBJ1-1	ASSRRGWDTEAF
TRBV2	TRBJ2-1	ASEGTSGSYNEQF
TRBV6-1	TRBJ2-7	ASGQRNDEQY
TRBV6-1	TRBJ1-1	ASSEDLWGGDTEAF
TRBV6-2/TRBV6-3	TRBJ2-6	ASSYSPLAGGPGANVLT
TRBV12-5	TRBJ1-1	ASGLLSRVTEAF
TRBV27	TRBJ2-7	ASRPLGSFEQY
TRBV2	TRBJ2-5	ASSETGGGPQETQY
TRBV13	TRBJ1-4	ASSRRGTGEKLF
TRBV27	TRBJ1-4	ASSLRGKLF
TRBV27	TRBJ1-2	ASSFLSDLQIYGYT
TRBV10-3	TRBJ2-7	AISEGRTYEQY
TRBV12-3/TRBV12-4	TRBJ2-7	ASSLRGRTYEQY
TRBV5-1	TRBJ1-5	ASSEGRSDQPQH
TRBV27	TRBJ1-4	ASSSYGTENEKLF
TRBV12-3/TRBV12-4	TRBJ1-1	ASSLAGRLNTEAF
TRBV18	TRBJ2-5	ASSLLSGDQETQY
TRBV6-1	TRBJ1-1	ASSRSGGAFYTEAF
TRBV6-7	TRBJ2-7	ASSTGTSGSFDEQY
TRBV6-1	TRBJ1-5	ATLEESNQPQH
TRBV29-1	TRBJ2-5	SVEDRDGETQY
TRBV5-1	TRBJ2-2	ASSLGRDRNTGELF
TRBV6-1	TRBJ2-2	ASSRYTNTGELF
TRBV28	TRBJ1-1	ASREYREDTEAF
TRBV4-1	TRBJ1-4	ASSRPGTTNEKLF
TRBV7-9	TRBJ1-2	ASSLALGRANYGYT
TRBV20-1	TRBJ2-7	SATGGGKGQY
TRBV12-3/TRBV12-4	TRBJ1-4	ASSLRRDEKLF
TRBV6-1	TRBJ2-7	ASSGTGKYEQY
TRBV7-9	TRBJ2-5	ASSLHGRGLETQY
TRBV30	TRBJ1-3	AWSPSGNTIY
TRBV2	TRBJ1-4	ASSKQGAQEKLF
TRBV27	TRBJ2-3	ASSGISGPRDTQY
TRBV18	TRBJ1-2	ASSPPSGVYGYT
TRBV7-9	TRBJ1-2	ASSPGTAILYGYT
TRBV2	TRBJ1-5	ASLGRGSNQPQH
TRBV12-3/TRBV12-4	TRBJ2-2	ASRSGLTNTGELF
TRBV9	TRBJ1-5	ASSVEQGGQPQH
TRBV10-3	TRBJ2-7	AISEWLAGGNYEQY
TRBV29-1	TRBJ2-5	SVTVRTGQETQY
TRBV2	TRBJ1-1	ASRSGALNTEAF
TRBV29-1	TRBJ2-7	SVLQGAYEQY
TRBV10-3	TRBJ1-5	AISVGVGEGNQPQH
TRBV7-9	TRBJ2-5	ASSALTSGETQY
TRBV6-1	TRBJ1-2	ASSDGRGYGYT
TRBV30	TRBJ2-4	AWSVAGEIRVKNIQY
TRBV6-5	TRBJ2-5	ASSYGGSGKETQY
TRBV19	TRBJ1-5	ASSKGTLSNQPQH
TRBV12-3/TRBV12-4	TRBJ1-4	ASSAGTPNEKLF
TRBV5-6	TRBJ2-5	ASSLVGQQETQY
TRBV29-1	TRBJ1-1	SASPGGVTGAF
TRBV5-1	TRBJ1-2	ASSLGTTNYGYT
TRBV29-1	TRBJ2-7	SGIGPGPYEQY
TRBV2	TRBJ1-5	ASTPDRFYQPQH
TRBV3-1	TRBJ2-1	ASSQEFAGGLEQF
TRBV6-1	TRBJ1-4	ASSRDINEKLF